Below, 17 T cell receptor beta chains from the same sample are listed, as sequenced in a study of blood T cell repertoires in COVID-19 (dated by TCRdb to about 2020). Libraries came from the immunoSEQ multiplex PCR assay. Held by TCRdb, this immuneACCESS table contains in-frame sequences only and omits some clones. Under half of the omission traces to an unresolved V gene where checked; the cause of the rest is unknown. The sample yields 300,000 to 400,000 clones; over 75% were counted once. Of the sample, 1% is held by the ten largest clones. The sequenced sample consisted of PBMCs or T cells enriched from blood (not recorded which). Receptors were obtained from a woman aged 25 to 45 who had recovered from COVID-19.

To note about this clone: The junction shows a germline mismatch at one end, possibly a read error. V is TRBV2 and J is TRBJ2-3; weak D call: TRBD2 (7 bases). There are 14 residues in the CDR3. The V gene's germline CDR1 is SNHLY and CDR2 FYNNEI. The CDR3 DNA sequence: TGTGCCAGCAGTGACGGCGGGGGCACAAATACGCAGTATTTT. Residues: CASSDGGGTNTQYF.

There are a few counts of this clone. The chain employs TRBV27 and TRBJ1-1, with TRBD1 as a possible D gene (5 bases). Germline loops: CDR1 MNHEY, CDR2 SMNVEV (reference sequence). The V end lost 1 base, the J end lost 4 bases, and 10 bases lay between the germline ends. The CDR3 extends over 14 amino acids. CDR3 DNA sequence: TGTGCCAGCAGTTTATTCCGGGGGAGCACTGAAGCTTTCTTT. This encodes CASSLFRGSTEAFF.

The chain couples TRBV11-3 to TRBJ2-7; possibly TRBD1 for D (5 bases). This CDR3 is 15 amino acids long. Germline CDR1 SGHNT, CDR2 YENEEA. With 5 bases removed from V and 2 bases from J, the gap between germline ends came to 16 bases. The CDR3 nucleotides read TGTGCCAGCAGCCCTGGGGTGGGGCTAACCTACGAGCAGTACTTC. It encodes CASSPGVGLTYEQYF.

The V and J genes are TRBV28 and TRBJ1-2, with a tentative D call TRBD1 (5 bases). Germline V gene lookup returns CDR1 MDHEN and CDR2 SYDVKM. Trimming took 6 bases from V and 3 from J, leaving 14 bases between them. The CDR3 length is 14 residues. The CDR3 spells CASSPPGLDYGYTF. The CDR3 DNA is TGTGCCAGCAGCCCTCCGGGACTTGACTATGGCTACACCTTC.

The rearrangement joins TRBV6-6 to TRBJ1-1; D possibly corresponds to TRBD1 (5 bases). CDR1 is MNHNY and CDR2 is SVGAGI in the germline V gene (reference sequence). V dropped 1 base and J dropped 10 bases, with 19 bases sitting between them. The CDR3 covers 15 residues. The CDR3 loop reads CASSYWDREGYVAFF. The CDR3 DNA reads TGTGCCAGCAGTTACTGGGACCGGGAGGGGTATGTAGCTTTCTTT.

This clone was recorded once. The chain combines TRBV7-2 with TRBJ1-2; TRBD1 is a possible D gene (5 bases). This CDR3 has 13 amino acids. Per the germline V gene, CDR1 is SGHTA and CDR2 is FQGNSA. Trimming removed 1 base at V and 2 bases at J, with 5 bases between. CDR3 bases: TGTGCCAGCAGCTTAGGGGGCAACTATGGCTACACCTTC. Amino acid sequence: CASSLGGNYGYTF.

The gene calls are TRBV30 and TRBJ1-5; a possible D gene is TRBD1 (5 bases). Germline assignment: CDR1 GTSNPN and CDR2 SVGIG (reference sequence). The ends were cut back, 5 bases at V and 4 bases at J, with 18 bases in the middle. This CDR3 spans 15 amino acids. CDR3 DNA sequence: TGTGCCTGGGGAAGAGGGCCAGGGAGGAATCAGCCCCAGCATTTT. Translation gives CAWGRGPGRNQPQHF. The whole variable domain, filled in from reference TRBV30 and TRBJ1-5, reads SQTIHQWPATLVQPVGSPLSLECTVEGTSNPNLYWYRQAAGRGLQLLFYSVGIGQISSEVPQNLSASRPQDRQFILSSKKLLLSDSGFYLCAWGRGPGRNQPQHFGDGTRLSIL.

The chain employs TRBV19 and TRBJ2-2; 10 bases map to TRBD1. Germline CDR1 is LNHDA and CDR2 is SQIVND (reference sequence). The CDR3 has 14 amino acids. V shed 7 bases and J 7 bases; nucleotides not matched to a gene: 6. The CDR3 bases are TGTGCCAGTATTAAGACAGGGGGCGGCGGGGAGCTGTTTTTT. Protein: CASIKTGGGGELFF.

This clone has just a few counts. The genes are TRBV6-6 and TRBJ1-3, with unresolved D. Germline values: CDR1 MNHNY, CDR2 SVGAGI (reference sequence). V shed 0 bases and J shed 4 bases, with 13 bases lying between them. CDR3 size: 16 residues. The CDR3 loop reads CASSYSIGGIGNTIYF. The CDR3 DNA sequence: TGTGCCAGCAGTTACTCGATCGGCGGAATCGGAAACACCATATATTTT.

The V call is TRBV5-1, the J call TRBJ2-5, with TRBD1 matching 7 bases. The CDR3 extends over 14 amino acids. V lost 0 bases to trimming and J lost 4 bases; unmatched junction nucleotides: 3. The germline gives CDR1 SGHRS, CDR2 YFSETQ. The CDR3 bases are TGCGCCAGCAGCTTGGAGCCAGGGGGAGAGACCCAGTACTTC. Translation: CASSLEPGGETQYF.

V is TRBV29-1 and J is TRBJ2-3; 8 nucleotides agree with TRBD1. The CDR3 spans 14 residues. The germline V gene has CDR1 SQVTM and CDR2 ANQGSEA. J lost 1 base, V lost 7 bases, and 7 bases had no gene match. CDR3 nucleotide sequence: TGCAGCGCCAGGATGGGACAGGGCACAGATACGCAGTATTTT. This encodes CSARMGQGTDTQYF.

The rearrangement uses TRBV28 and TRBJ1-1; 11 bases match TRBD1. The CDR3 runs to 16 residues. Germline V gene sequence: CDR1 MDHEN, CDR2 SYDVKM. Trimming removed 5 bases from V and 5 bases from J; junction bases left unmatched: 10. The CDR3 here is CASSPRTGGVWTEAFF. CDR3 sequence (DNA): TGTGCCAGCAGTCCCCGGACAGGGGGCGTTTGGACTGAAGCTTTCTTT.

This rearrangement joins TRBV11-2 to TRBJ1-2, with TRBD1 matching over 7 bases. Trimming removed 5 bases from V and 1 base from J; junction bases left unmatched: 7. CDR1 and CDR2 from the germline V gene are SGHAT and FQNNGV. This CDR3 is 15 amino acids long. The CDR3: CASSLLGDSNYGYTF. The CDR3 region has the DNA TGTGCCAGCAGCCTATTAGGGGACAGTAACTATGGCTACACCTTC.

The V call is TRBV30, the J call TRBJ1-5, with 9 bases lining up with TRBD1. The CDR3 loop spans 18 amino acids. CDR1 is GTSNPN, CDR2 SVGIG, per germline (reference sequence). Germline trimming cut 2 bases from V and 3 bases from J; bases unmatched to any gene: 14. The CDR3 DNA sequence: TGTGCCTGGAGTCATGGCCGTCCCGGGACAGGGAACAATCAGCCCCAGCATTTT. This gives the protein CAWSHGRPGTGNNQPQHF.

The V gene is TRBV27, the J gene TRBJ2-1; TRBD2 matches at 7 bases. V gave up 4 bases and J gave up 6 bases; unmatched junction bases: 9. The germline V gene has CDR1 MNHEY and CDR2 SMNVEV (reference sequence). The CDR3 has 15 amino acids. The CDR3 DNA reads TGTGCCAGCAGTTCTTACCTTGGGGAGGGCAATGAGCAGTTCTTC. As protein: CASSSYLGEGNEQFF.

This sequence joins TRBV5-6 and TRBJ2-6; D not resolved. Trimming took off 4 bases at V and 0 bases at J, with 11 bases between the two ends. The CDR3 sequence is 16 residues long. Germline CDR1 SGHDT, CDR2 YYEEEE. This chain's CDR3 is CASSPGGTSGANVLTF. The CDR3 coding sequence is TGTGCCAGCAGCCCCGGCGGAACCTCTGGGGCCAACGTCCTGACTTTC.

The CDR3 DNA sequence: TGCGCCAGCAGCCCTGGTGGCCAGAATAATTCACCCCTCCACTTT. Translated: CASSPGGQNNSPLHF. This chain connects TRBV5-1 to TRBJ1-6; no reliable D call. Germline CDR1 is SGHRS and CDR2 is YFSETQ. This CDR3 has 15 amino acids. V shed 4 bases and J shed 5 bases, with 13 bases lying between them.